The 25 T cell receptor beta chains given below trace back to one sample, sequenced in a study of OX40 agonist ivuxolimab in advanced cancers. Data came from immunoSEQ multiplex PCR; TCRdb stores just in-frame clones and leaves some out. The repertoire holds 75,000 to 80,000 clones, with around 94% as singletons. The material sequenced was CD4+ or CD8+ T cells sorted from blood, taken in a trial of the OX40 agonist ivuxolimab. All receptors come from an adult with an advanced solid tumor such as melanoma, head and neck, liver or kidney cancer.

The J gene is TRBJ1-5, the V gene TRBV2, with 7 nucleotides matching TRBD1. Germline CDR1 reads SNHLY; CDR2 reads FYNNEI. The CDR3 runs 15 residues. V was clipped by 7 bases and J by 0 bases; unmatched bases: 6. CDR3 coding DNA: TGTGCCAGCACCCGCAGGGGGGATAGCAATCAGCCCCAGCATTTT. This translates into CASTRRGDSNQPQHF.

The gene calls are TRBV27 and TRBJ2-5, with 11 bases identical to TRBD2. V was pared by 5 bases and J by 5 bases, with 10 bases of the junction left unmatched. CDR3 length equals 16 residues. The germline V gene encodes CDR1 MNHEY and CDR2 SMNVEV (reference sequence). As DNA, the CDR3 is TGTGCCAGCAGTCCCCTGGGTAGCGGGGGGGTGGAGACCCAGTACTTC. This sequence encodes CASSPLGSGGVETQYF.

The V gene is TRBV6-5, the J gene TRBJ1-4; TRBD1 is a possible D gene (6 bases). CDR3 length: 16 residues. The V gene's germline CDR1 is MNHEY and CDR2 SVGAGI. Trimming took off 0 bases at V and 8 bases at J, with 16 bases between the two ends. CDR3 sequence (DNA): TGTGCCAGCAGTTACTCGATGGGGGGCGCAAGGGAAAAACTGTTTTTT. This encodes CASSYSMGGAREKLFF.

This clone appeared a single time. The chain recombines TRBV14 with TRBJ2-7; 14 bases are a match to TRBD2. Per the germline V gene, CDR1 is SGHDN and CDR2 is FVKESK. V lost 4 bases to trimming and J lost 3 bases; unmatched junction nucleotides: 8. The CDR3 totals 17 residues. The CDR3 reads CASSPGTSGSWNYEQYF. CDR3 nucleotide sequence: TGTGCCAGCAGCCCTGGGACTAGCGGGAGCTGGAACTACGAGCAGTACTTC.

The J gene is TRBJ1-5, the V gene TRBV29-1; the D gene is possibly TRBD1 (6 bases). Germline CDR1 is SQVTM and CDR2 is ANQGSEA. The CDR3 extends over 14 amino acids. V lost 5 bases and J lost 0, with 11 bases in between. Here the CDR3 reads CSVSGGLSNQPQHF. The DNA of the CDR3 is TGCAGCGTTTCGGGGGGGCTTAGCAATCAGCCCCAGCATTTT.

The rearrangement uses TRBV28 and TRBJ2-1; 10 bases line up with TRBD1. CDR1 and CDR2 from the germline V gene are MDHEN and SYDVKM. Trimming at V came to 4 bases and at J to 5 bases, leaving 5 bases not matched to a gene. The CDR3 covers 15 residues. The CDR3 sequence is CASSWSGTGDNEQFF. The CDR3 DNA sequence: TGTGCCAGCAGTTGGTCTGGGACAGGGGACAATGAGCAGTTCTTC. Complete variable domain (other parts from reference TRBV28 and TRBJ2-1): DVKVTQSSRYLVKRTGEKVFLECVQDMDHENMFWYRQDPGLGLRLIYFSYDVKMKEKGDIPEGYSVSREKKERFSLILESASTNQTSMYLCASSWSGTGDNEQFFGPGTRLTVL.

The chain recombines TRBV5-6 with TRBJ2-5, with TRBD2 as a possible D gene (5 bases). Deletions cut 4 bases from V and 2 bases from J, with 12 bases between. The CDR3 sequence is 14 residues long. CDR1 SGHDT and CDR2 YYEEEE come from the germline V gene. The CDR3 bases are TGTGCCAGCAGCGCCCGTACGGGACAAGAGACCCAGTACTTC. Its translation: CASSARTGQETQYF.

The DNA of the CDR3 is TGTGCCAGCAGCCTAGGAGGGGCAACTGAAGCTTTCTTT. This codes for CASSLGGATEAFF. The chain is built from TRBV9 and TRBJ1-1; D is possibly TRBD1 (5 bases). Germline V gene sequence: CDR1 SGDLS, CDR2 YYNGEE. The CDR3 covers 13 residues. V lost 4 bases, J lost 5 bases, and 12 bases lay in between.

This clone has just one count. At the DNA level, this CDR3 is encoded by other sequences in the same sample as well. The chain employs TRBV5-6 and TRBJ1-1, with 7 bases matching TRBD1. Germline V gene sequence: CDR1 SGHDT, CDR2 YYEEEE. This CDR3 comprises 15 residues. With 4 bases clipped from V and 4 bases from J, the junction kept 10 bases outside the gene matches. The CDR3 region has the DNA TGTGCCAGCAGCCTCGACAGGGTTTTAGGCACTGAAGCTTTCTTT. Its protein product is CASSLDRVLGTEAFF. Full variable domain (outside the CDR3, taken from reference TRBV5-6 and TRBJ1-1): DAGVTQSPTHLIKTRGQQVTLRCSPKSGHDTVSWYQQALGQGPQFIFQYYEEEERQRGNFPDRFSGHQFPNYSSELNVNALLLGDSALYLCASSLDRVLGTEAFFGQGTRLTVV.

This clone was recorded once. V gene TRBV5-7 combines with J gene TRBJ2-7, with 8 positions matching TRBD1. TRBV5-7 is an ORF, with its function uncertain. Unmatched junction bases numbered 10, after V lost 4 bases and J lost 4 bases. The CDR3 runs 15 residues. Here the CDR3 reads CASSKGQEVRYEQYF. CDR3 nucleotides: TGTGCCAGCAGCAAGGGACAGGAGGTCCGTTACGAGCAGTACTTC.

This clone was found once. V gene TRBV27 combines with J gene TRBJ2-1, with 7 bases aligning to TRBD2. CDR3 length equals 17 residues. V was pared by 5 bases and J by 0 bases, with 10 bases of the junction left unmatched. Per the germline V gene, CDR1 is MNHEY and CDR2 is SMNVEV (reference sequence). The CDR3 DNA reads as TGTGCCAGCAGTACCCGTTCGCGGGGGATCTCCTACAATGAGCAGTTCTTC. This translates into CASSTRSRGISYNEQFF.

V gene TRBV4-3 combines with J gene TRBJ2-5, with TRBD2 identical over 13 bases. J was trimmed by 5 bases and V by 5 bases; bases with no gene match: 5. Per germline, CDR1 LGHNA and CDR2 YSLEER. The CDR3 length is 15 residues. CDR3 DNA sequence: TGCGCCAGCAGCAGACTAGCGGGGGGACAGGAGACCCAGTACTTC. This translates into CASSRLAGGQETQYF.

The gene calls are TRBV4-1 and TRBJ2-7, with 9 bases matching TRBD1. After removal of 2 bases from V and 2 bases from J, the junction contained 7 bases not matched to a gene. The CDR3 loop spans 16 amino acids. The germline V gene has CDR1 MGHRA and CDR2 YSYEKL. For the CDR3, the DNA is TGCGCCAGCAGCCAAACCGGGACAGGGATTACCTACGAGCAGTACTTC. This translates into CASSQTGTGITYEQYF.

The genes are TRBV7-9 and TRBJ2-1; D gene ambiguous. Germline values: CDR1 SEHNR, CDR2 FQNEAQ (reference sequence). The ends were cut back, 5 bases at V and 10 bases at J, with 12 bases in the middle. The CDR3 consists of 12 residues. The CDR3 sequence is CASSVYSGEQFF. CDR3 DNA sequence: TGTGCCAGCAGCGTCTACAGTGGGGAGCAGTTCTTC.

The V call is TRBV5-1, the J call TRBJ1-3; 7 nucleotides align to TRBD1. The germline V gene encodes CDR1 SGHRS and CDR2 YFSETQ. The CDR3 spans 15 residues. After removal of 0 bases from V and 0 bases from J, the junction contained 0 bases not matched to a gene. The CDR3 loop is CASSLDRGSGNTIYF. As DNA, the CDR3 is TGCGCCAGCAGCTTGGACAGGGGCTCTGGAAACACCATATATTTT.

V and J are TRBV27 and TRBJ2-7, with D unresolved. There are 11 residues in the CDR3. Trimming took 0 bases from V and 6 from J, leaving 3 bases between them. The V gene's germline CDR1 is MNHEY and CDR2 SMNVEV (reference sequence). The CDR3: CASSLSGEQYF. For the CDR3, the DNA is TGTGCCAGCAGTTTATCAGGCGAGCAGTACTTC.

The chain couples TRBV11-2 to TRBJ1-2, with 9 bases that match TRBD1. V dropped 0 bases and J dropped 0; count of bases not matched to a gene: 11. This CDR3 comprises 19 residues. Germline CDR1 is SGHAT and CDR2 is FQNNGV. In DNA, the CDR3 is TGTGCCAGCAGCTTAGAGGGGACAGGGTTGCCGTTCGCTAACTATGGCTACACCTTC. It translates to CASSLEGTGLPFANYGYTF. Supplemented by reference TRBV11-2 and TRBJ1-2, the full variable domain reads EAGVAQSPRYKIIEKRQSVAFWCNPISGHATLYWYQQILGQGPKLLIQFQNNGVVDDSQLPKDRFSAERLKGVDSTLKIQPAKLEDSAVYLCASSLEGTGLPFANYGYTFGSGTRLTVV.

The chain's CDR3 is CASSRTEWGPYGYTF. The CDR3 bases are TGTGCCAGCAGTCGGACCGAGTGGGGGCCCTATGGCTACACCTTC. The chain employs TRBV6-6 and TRBJ1-2, with a possible D match to TRBD1 (6 bases). Trimming removed 5 bases from V and 4 bases from J, with 17 bases in between. CDR3 length: 15 amino acids. Germline assignment: CDR1 MNHNY and CDR2 SVGAGI (reference sequence).

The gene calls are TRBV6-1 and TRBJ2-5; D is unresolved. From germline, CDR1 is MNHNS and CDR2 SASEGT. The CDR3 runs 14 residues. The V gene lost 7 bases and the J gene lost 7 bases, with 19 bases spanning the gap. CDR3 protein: CASMPRFDDVTQYF. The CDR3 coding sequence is TGTGCCAGCATGCCGCGGTTCGATGATGTGACCCAGTACTTC.

CDR3 nucleotides: TGTGCCAGCAGCGTCCGGGACGGGCCCTACGAGCAGTACTTC. This gives the protein CASSVRDGPYEQYF. The rearrangement joins TRBV7-9 to TRBJ2-7, with D possibly called TRBD1 or TRBD2 (5 bases each). The ends were cut back, 5 bases at V and 2 bases at J, with 13 bases in the middle. Looked up from germline, CDR1 is SEHNR and CDR2 is FQNEAQ (reference sequence). This CDR3 has 14 residues.

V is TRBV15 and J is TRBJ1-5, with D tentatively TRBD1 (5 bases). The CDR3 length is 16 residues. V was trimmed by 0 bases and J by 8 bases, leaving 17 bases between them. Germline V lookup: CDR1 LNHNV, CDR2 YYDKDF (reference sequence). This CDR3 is CATSRDPWRGREPQHF. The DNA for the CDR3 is TGTGCCACCAGCAGAGATCCGTGGAGGGGCAGGGAGCCCCAGCATTTT.

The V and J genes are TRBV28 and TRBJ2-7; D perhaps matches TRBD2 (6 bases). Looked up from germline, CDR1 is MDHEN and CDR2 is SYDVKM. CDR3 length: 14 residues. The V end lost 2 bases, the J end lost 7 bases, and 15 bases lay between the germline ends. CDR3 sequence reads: CASSLKLARFEQYF. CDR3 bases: TGTGCCAGCAGTTTAAAACTAGCTCGGTTTGAGCAGTACTTC.

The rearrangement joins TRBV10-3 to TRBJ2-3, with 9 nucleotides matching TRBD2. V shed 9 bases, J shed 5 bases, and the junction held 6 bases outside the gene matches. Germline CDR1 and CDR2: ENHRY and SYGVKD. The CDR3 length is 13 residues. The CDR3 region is CAMGQAGGDTQYF. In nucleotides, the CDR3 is TGTGCCATGGGTCAAGCGGGGGGAGATACGCAGTATTTT.

Here the CDR3 DNA reads TGCAGCGTTGCCCCACCAGGCCTCTACGAGCAGTACTTC. Its translation is CSVAPPGLYEQYF. This chain uses TRBV29-1 with TRBJ2-7; no clear D gene. The CDR3 length is 13 residues. The V end was cut by 4 bases, the J end by 3 bases, with 13 bases between. Germline CDR1 is SQVTM and CDR2 is ANQGSEA.

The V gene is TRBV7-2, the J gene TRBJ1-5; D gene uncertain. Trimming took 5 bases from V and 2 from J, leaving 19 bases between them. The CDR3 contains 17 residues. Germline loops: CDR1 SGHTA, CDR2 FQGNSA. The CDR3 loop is CASSSSAPLGGNQPQHF. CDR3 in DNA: TGTGCCAGCAGCAGCTCCGCCCCTCTAGGCGGCAATCAGCCCCAGCATTTT. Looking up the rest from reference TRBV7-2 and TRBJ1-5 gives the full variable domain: GAGVSQSPSNKVTEKGKDVELRCDPISGHTALYWYRQSLGQGLEFLIYFQGNSAPDKSGLPSDRFSAERTGGSVSTLTIQRTQQEDSAVYLCASSSSAPLGGNQPQHFGDGTRLSIL.